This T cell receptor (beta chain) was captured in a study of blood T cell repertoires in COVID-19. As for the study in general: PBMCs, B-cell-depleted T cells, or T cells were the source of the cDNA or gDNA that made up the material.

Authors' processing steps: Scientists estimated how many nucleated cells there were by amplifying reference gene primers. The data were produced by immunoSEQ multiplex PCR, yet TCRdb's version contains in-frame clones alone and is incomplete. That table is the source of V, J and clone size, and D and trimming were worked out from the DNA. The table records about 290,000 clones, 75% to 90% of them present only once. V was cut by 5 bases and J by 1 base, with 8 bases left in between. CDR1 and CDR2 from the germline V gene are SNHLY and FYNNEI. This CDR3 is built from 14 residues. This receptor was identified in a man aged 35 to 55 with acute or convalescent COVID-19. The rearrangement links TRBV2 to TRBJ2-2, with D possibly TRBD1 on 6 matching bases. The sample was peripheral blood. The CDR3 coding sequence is TGTGCCAGCAGTACAGGGAGGAACACCGGGGAGCTGTTTTTT. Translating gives CASSTGRNTGELFF.